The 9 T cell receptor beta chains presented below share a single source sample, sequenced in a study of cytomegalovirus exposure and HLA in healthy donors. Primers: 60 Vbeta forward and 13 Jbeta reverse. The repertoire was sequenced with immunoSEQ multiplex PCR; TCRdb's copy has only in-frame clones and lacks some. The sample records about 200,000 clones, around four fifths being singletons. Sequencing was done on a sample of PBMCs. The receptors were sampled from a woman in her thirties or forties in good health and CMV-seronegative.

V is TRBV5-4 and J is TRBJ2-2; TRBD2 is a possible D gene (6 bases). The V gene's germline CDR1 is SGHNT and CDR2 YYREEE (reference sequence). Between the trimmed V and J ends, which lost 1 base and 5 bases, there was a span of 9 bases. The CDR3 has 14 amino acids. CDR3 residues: CASSLYGGTGELFF. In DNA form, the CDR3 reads TGTGCCAGCAGCTTGTATGGGGGGACCGGGGAGCTGTTTTTT.

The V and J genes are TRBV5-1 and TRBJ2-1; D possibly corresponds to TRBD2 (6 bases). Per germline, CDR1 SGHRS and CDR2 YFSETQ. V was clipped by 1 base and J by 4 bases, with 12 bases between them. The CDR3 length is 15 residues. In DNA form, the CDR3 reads TGCGCCAGCAGCTTGACCACGGGAGCTTACAATGAGCAGTTCTTC. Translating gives CASSLTTGAYNEQFF.

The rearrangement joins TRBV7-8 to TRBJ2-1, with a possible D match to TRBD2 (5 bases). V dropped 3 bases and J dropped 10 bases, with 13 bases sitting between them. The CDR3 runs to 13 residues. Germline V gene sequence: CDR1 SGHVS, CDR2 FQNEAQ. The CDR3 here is CASSFQAAQEQFF. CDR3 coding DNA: TGTGCCAGCAGCTTCCAAGCGGCACAAGAGCAGTTCTTC.

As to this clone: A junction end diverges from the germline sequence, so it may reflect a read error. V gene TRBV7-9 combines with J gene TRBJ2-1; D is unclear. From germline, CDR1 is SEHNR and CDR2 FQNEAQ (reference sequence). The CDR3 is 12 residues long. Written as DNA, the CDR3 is TGTTCCAGTAGCCAGTCAAACAATGAGCAGTTCTTC. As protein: CSSSQSNNEQFF.

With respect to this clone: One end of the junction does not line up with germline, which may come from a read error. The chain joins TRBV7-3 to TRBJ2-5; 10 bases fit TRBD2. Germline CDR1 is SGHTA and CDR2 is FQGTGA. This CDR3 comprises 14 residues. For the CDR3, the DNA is TGTTCCAGCAGCTTAGCGGGAGGAGTGGAGACCCAGTACTTC. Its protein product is CSSSLAGGVETQYF.

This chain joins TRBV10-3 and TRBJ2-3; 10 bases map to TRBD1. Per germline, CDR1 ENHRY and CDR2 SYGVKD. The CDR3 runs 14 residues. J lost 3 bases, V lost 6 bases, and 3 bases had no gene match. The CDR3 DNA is TGTGCCATCAGAGGGGACAGGGGTACAGATACGCAGTATTTT. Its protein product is CAIRGDRGTDTQYF.

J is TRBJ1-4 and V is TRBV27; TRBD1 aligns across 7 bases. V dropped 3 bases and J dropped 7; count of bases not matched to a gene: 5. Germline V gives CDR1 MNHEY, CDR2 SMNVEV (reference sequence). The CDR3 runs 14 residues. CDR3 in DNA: TGTGCCAGCAGTTTTAACAGGGGCCTTGAAAAACTGTTTTTT. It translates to CASSFNRGLEKLFF. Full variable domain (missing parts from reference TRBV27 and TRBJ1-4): EAQVTQNPRYLITVTGKKLTVTCSQNMNHEYMSWYRQDPGLGLRQIYYSMNVEVTDKGDVPEGYKVSRKEKRNFPLILESPSPNQTSLYFCASSFNRGLEKLFFGSGTQLSVL.

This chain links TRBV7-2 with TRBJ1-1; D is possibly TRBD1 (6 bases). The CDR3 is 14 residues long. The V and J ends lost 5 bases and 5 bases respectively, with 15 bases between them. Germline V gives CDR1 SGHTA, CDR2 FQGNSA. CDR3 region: CASSPLRGNTEAFF. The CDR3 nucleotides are TGTGCCAGCAGCCCTTTAAGGGGGAATACTGAAGCTTTCTTT.

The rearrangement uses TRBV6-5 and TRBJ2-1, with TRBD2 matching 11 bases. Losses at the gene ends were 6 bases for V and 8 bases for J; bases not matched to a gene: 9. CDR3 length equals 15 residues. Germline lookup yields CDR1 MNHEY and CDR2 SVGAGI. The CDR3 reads CASSRTSGRSDEQFF. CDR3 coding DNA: TGTGCCAGCAGCCGAACTAGCGGGAGAAGTGATGAGCAGTTCTTC.